This T cell receptor (beta chain) came from a study of T cell responses to AZD1222 COVID-19 vaccine. Study overall: Whether given at about 4 or about 12 weeks, second doses were pooled.

Measured with immunoSEQ multiplex PCR; TCRdb has only the in-frame clones, and not every one. The sample has around 130,000 clones, 93% seen once; the top ten hold approximately 3.4%. V gave up 8 bases and J gave up 5 bases, with 11 bases separating them. The CDR3 sequence is 13 residues long. The germline gives CDR1 KGHDR, CDR2 SFDVKD. This clone was observed a few times. The TCR was taken from an adult in good health. The sample consisted of peripheral blood, taken on day 0 of AZD1222 vaccination. The chain uses TRBV24-1 and TRBJ2-2; possibly TRBD2 for D (6 bases). The CDR3 region is CATKQEGTGELFF. CDR3 bases: TGTGCCACCAAACAGGAGGGTACCGGGGAGCTGTTTTTT.